A selection of T cell receptor beta chains follows, all from one sample in a study of CD8+ T cells in alopecia areata. Sequencing used immunoSEQ multiplex PCR; TCRdb keeps in-frame clones, though not all of them. The sample consists of almost 250,000 clones, about two thirds of them appearing once. The sample was CD4+ T cells sorted from blood, taken at week 0. These receptor sequences come from a human donor with alopecia areata. The CDR3 runs from the conserved cysteine through the conserved F or W. The D gene is left open where the match is weak. Clone size is given for some rows only: seen once, a few or many times, or a class if the clone is expanded.

v_gene	d_gene	j_gene	abundance	CDR3aa	CDR3nt
TRBV4-3	.	TRBJ1-1	few	CASSQEGGYTEAFF	TGCGCCAGCAGCCAAGAGGGAGGCTACACTGAAGCTTTCTTT
TRBV29-1	TRBD1	TRBJ2-5	.	CSPPGQQETQYF	TGCAGCCCCCCGGGACAGCAAGAAACCCAGTACTTC
TRBV7-2	TRBD2	TRBJ2-5	.	CASSSPGGTQYF	TGTGCCAGCAGCTCCCCGGGGGGGACCCAGTACTTC
TRBV5-1	.	TRBJ2-2	.	CASSAGLTGELFF	TGCGCCAGCAGCGCAGGGTTAACCGGGGAGCTGTTTTTT
TRBV9	.	TRBJ2-2	.	CASSSTPPGELFF	TGTGCCAGCAGCTCGACCCCCCCGGGGGAGCTGTTTTTT
TRBV11-1	.	TRBJ2-2	.	CASRGTRGTGELFF	TGTGCCAGCCGTGGTACTAGAGGTACCGGGGAGCTGTTTTTT
TRBV29-1	.	TRBJ2-5	.	CSVEGQVQETQYF	TGCAGCGTTGAAGGCCAGGTTCAAGAGACCCAGTACTTC
TRBV29-1	TRBD2	TRBJ2-5	.	CSVRPSGGAETQYF	TGCAGCGTTCGTCCTAGCGGGGGGGCGGAGACCCAGTACTTC
TRBV7-3	.	TRBJ2-2	few	CASSPWTGAGELFF	TGTGCCAGCAGCCCTTGGACCGGGGCCGGGGAGCTGTTTTTT
TRBV9	.	TRBJ2-1	.	CASSVDPYNEQFF	TGTGCCAGCAGCGTAGACCCCTACAATGAGCAGTTCTTC
TRBV4-1	.	TRBJ1-6	.	CASSHSDSSSPLHF	TGCGCCAGCAGCCACTCCGACAGCTCTTCACCCCTCCACTTT
TRBV30	TRBD1	TRBJ2-1	.	CAWTNAGQGFHEQFF	TGTGCCTGGACCAACGCGGGACAGGGGTTCCATGAGCAGTTCTTC
TRBV5-1	TRBD2	TRBJ2-1	few	CASSTPTSGGAGEQFF	TGCGCCAGCAGCACCCCGACTAGCGGGGGGGCAGGTGAGCAGTTCTTC
TRBV5-1	.	TRBJ2-1	.	CASSRDRSVRGEQFF	TGCGCCAGCAGCCGTGACAGGTCCGTCCGGGGTGAGCAGTTCTTC
TRBV10-3	.	TRBJ2-7	.	CAISDPGGEQYF	TGTGCCATCAGTGATCCCGGGGGCGAGCAGTACTTC
TRBV29-1	TRBD2	TRBJ2-1	few	CSVGLAGAVYNEQFF	TGCAGCGTGGGTCTAGCGGGGGCCGTCTACAATGAGCAGTTCTTC
TRBV30	.	TRBJ2-4	.	CASEGEAKNIQYF	TGTGCCTCCGAAGGGGAGGCCAAAAACATTCAGTACTTC
TRBV5-1	TRBD1	TRBJ1-1	.	CASSYQQGAVLNTEAFF	TGCGCCAGCAGTTACCAACAGGGGGCGGTTTTAAACACTGAAGCTTTCTTT
TRBV5-1	.	TRBJ2-1	.	CASINPGSSYNEQFF	TGCGCCAGCATTAACCCCGGTAGCTCCTACAATGAGCAGTTCTTC
TRBV7-9	.	TRBJ1-1	.	CASSSGPQAFF	TGTGCCAGCAGCTCCGGACCCCAAGCTTTCTTT
TRBV6-5	.	TRBJ1-4	.	CASSYSRISRNEKLFF	TGTGCCAGCAGTTACTCGCGTATAAGTCGAAATGAAAAACTGTTTTTT
TRBV6-1	.	TRBJ2-3	few	CASSVGPASTDTQYF	TGTGCCAGCAGTGTAGGACCGGCTAGCACAGATACGCAGTATTTT
TRBV30	TRBD1	TRBJ1-2	.	CAWNPGQRYGYTF	TGTGCCTGGAATCCGGGACAGCGGTATGGCTACACCTTC
TRBV11-2	TRBD1	TRBJ2-4	few	CASSLLGTGFGNIQYF	TGTGCCAGCAGCTTACTCGGGACAGGGTTCGGAAACATTCAGTACTTC
TRBV6-5	.	TRBJ1-2	.	CASSPRGRDYGYTF	TGTGCCAGCAGCCCTAGAGGTAGGGACTATGGCTACACCTTC
TRBV6-5	.	TRBJ2-2	.	CASSSRAGELFF	TGTGCCAGCAGTTCCAGGGCCGGGGAGCTGTTTTTT
TRBV30	TRBD2	TRBJ2-5	once	CAWTPPGGETQYF	TGTGCCTGGACCCCCCCCGGGGGGGAGACCCAGTACTTC
TRBV2	TRBD1	TRBJ2-5	.	CASSDRTGRETQYF	TGTGCCAGCAGTGATAGGACAGGGAGGGAGACCCAGTACTTC